This T cell receptor beta chain was captured by sequencing in a study of T cells after posttransplantation cyclophosphamide. Study findings and constraints: After PTCy, TRB diversity resembled that of CNI/methotrexate controls.

Busulfan-fludarabine conditioning, marrow transplant, and cyclophosphamide on days +3 and +4 were administered. Method: immunoSEQ multiplex PCR; TCRdb's copy keeps in-frame clones and lacks some. This repertoire holds about 2,100 clones, and none appear only once. This CDR3 has 15 residues. V lost 1 base and J lost 0, with 5 bases in between. Germline V CDR1 and CDR2: SGHRS, YFSETQ. By share, this clone ranks as hyperexpanded. Its antigen is as yet unknown. The chain links TRBV5-1 to TRBJ2-6; D unclear. The sample was PBMCs, taken 86 days after allogeneic stem cell transplant with posttransplant cyclophosphamide. The origin of this receptor is a female patient in her 60s who received an allogeneic stem cell transplant from a related donor and was CMV-positive. Some T cells here may be from the graft donor. The CDR3 is CASSLQASGANVLTF. DNA for the CDR3: TGCGCCAGCAGCTTGCAGGCCTCTGGGGCCAACGTCCTGACTTTC.